Below, 27 T cell receptor beta chains from the same sample are listed, as sequenced in a study of regulatory T cells in long-lasting Graves disease. Combining iRepertoire HTBI primers with Arm-PCR of CDR3 regions, the authors built TCR beta libraries. One entry per CDR3 protein, called by TCRdb with MiXCR from the multiplex PCR reads. The sample lists a few hundred thousand distinct CDR3 sequences; 15% to 20% were seen once. Time point reported: newly diagnosed GD, antithyroid drugs for less than 3 months. RNA from PBMCs was the source of the TCR library. These same data were also listed under a study on T cells in Graves' hyperthyroidism and ophthalmopathy.

Source: peripheral blood mononuclear cells (PBMCs), taken at new diagnosis, from a patient treated with antithyroid drugs. Source of these receptors: a woman aged 25 to 39 with Graves disease.

This clonotype was picked up many times. V usage is TRBV7-8 and J usage is TRBJ1-1; perhaps TRBD1 as D (5 bases). This CDR3 comprises 15 residues. With 4 bases removed from V and 0 bases from J, the gap between germline ends came to 12 bases. CDR1 and CDR2 (germline): SGHVS, FQNEAQ. The CDR3 is CASSSYQGVNTEAFF. The CDR3 DNA reads as TGTGCCAGCAGCTCTTATCAAGGGGTGAACACTGAAGCTTTCTTT.

This clonotype was seen ten or more times. The genes are TRBV28 and TRBJ1-3, with 7 bases that match TRBD1. V dropped 6 bases and J dropped 0; count of bases not matched to a gene: 8. From germline, CDR1 is MDHEN and CDR2 SYDVKM. This CDR3 contains 16 residues. CDR3 bases: TGTGCCAGCAGCCGACAGGGCCTTAACTCTGGAAACACCATATATTTT. Its protein product is CASSRQGLNSGNTIYF.

This clonotype has a count of ten or more. The J gene is TRBJ2-7, the V gene TRBV6-1; the D call may be TRBD1 or TRBD2 (5 bases each). The V and J ends lost 6 bases and 3 bases respectively, with 15 bases between them. Per the germline V gene, CDR1 is MNHNS and CDR2 is SASEGT. CDR3 length equals 14 residues. The CDR3 DNA sequence: TGTGCCAGCAGGCGCCGGGACGGGGACTACGAGCAGTACTTC. Its protein is CASRRRDGDYEQYF.

At least ten counts were recorded for this clonotype. The CDR3 DNA follows: TGTGCCAGCAGCCGGGGGTTAGCCAAAAACATTCAGTACTTC. Translated: CASSRGLAKNIQYF. This sequence joins TRBV28 and TRBJ2-4; possible D gene TRBD2, 6 bases. With 6 bases removed from V and 0 bases from J, the gap between germline ends came to 9 bases. The CDR3 has 14 residues. Germline V gene sequence: CDR1 MDHEN, CDR2 SYDVKM.

This clonotype was observed many times. The V call is TRBV6-2 or TRBV6-3, the J call TRBJ2-2; 8 nucleotides agree with TRBD2. Germline V CDR1 and CDR2: MNHEY, SVGEGT. Trimming at V came to 10 bases and at J to 7 bases, leaving 8 bases not matched to a gene. The CDR3 covers 13 residues. The CDR3 DNA reads TGTGCCACCATTGCGGGGGGCGGCGGGGAGCTGTTTTTT. This sequence encodes CATIAGGGGELFF.

In its sample, this clonotype was seen many times. CDR3 in DNA: TGTGCCAGCAGCTTAGATCCCCGACAGGGGGAGGGTGGCTACACCTTC. Translation: CASSLDPRQGEGGYTF. This rearrangement joins TRBV11-2 to TRBJ1-2, with 9 bases matching TRBD1. Trimming took 0 bases from V and 7 from J; bases not matched to a gene: 9. CDR3 length: 16 residues. The germline V gene encodes CDR1 SGHAT and CDR2 FQNNGV.

This clonotype was counted between two and nine times. This clone may be a read error of a much larger clone one base away. The chain employs TRBV6-2 or TRBV6-3 and TRBJ1-1; no clear D gene. The CDR3 consists of 14 residues. Per germline, CDR1 MNHEY and CDR2 SVGEGT. CDR3 DNA sequence: TGTGCCGGCAGATCCGGGCCACAGAACACTGAAGCTTTCTTT. Amino acids: CAGRSGPQNTEAFF.

This clonotype was counted ten times or more. The genes are TRBV5-5 and TRBJ2-7, with 8 nucleotides matching TRBD1. V shed 2 bases and J 3 bases; nucleotides not matched to a gene: 7. Germline-derived CDR1 and CDR2 are SGHKS and YYEKEE (reference sequence). This CDR3 is 15 amino acids long. The CDR3 reads CASSFDGTGFYEQYF. The CDR3 DNA sequence: TGTGCCAGCAGCTTTGACGGGACAGGTTTCTACGAGCAGTACTTC.

This clonotype was counted at least ten times. V gene TRBV5-1 combines with J gene TRBJ1-2; 8 bases are shared with TRBD1. This CDR3 spans 15 amino acids. Germline CDR1 is SGHRS and CDR2 is YFSETQ. V was pared by 0 bases and J by 8 bases, with 9 bases of the junction left unmatched. The CDR3: CASSLDGSGTGGYTF. The CDR3 nucleotides read TGCGCCAGCAGCTTGGACGGATCCGGGACAGGAGGCTACACCTTC.

This clonotype occurred many times. The rearrangement joins TRBV20-1 to TRBJ1-5; 8 bases are a match to TRBD1. The CDR3 has 14 residues. CDR1 is DFQATT, CDR2 SNEGSKA, per germline (reference sequence). Trimming removed 6 bases from V and 2 bases from J; junction bases left unmatched: 6. CDR3 bases: TGCAGTGCAAAGCCGGGACAGGGCAATCAGCCCCAGCATTTT. Amino acid sequence: CSAKPGQGNQPQHF.

In this sample, this clonotype turned up many times. The rearrangement joins TRBV9 to TRBJ2-3; TRBD2 is a possible D gene (6 bases). Deletions cut 3 bases from V and 6 bases from J, with 14 bases between. This CDR3 comprises 14 residues. The germline V gene encodes CDR1 SGDLS and CDR2 YYNGEE. The DNA of the CDR3 is TGTGCCAGCAGCGCGTCGGAGGGTTTGGATACGCAGTATTTT. Amino acids: CASSASEGLDTQYF. Complete variable domain (other parts from reference TRBV9 and TRBJ2-3): DSGVTQTPKHLITATGQRVTLRCSPRSGDLSVYWYQQSLDQGLQFLIQYYNGEERAKGNILERFSAQQFPDLHSELNLSSLELGDSALYFCASSASEGLDTQYFGPGTRLTVL.

This clonotype occurred a few times. Here the CDR3 reads CASSLGPQGTGELFF. CDR3 in DNA: TGTGCCAGCAGCTTAGGGCCCCAGGGGACCGGGGAGCTGTTTTTT. The chain carries TRBV7-8 and TRBJ2-2; the D gene is possibly TRBD1 (6 bases). Germline V lookup: CDR1 SGHVS, CDR2 FQNEAQ. CDR3 size: 15 residues. The V and J ends lost 1 base and 5 bases respectively, with 11 bases between them.

Concerning this clonotype itself: The junction differs from germline at one of its ends, possibly a read error. The V and J genes are TRBV20-1 and TRBJ2-5; D is ambiguous. There are 13 residues in the CDR3. The germline V gene encodes CDR1 DFQATT and CDR2 SNEGSKA (reference sequence). CDR3 DNA: TGCAGTGCTAGAGTTGATCACCAAGAGGCCCAGTACTTC. Protein product: CSARVDHQEAQYF.

This clonotype has ten or more counts. The J gene is TRBJ2-5, the V gene TRBV6-1, with 9 bases fitting TRBD1. The length of the CDR3 is 13 residues. Unmatched junction bases numbered 3, after V lost 5 bases and J lost 5 bases. Germline V lookup: CDR1 MNHNS, CDR2 SASEGT. This chain's CDR3 is CASSRDRDETQYF. CDR3 DNA sequence: TGTGCCAGCAGTCGGGACAGGGACGAGACCCAGTACTTC.

This chain links TRBV2 with TRBJ2-5; D not resolved. Trimming took 7 bases from V and 2 from J, leaving 11 bases between them. This CDR3 has 13 amino acids. CDR1 is SNHLY and CDR2 is FYNNEI in the germline V gene. The CDR3 reads CASIRSIQETQYF. CDR3 DNA: TGTGCCAGCATAAGGAGTATTCAAGAGACCCAGTACTTC.

This clonotype was counted between two and nine times. V is TRBV14 and J is TRBJ1-2; D gene ambiguous. The germline gives CDR1 SGHDN, CDR2 FVKESK. Trimming left V 3 bases short and J 6 bases short, with 14 bases between. This CDR3 contains 14 residues. CDR3 region: CASSHGRFQDGYTF. Written as DNA, the CDR3 is TGTGCCAGCAGCCACGGAAGGTTCCAGGATGGCTACACCTTC.

The gene calls are TRBV12-3 or TRBV12-4 and TRBJ1-2; tentative D call: TRBD1 (6 bases). This CDR3 contains 12 residues. With 6 bases removed from V and 8 bases from J, the gap between germline ends came to 13 bases. The CDR3 loop is CASSNRDQGYTF. The CDR3, as DNA: TGTGCCAGCAGCAACAGGGATCAAGGCTACACCTTC.

The CDR3 DNA sequence: TGTGCCTGGAGTGTTCGGTCCACAGATACGCAGTATTTT. Amino acids: CAWSVRSTDTQYF. This rearrangement joins TRBV30 to TRBJ2-3, with unresolved D. CDR1 is GTSNPN, CDR2 SVGIG, per germline (reference sequence). The CDR3 is 13 amino acids. The ends were cut back, 0 bases at V and 2 bases at J, with 6 bases in the middle.

This clonotype has a count of ten or more. This chain connects TRBV7-3 to TRBJ2-1; 12 bases match TRBD2. Germline V gene sequence: CDR1 SGHTA, CDR2 FQGTGA. Losses at the gene ends were 3 bases for V and 5 bases for J; bases not matched to a gene: 8. CDR3 size: 17 residues. As DNA, the CDR3 is TGTGCCAGCAGCTTGAGGCCTAGCGGGGGGGCTCACAATGAGCAGTTCTTC. Translating it yields CASSLRPSGGAHNEQFF.

The chain has TRBV10-3 and TRBJ2-7, with 10 bases matching TRBD1. CDR3 length: 12 amino acids. V gave up 8 bases and J gave up 5 bases; unmatched junction bases: 3. Germline assignment: CDR1 ENHRY and CDR2 SYGVKD. CDR3 loop: CAIGTGADEQYF. The CDR3 nucleotides read TGTGCCATCGGGACAGGGGCCGACGAGCAGTACTTC.

The chain joins TRBV19 to TRBJ2-7, with D possibly being TRBD1 (6 bases). V lost 4 bases and J lost 9, with 16 bases in between. This CDR3 is built from 13 residues. The germline V gene has CDR1 LNHDA and CDR2 SQIVND (reference sequence). Written as DNA, the CDR3 is TGTGCCAGTAGTACCGGGACAAATCCTGGGCAGTACTTC. Amino acid sequence: CASSTGTNPGQYF.

This clonotype was seen ten or more times. The J gene is TRBJ2-3, the V gene TRBV30, with TRBD2 as a possible D gene (6 bases). There are 15 residues in the CDR3. Looked up from germline, CDR1 is GTSNPN and CDR2 is SVGIG (reference sequence). Trimming pared 2 bases from V and 0 bases from J, leaving 12 bases between. The CDR3 loop is CAWSPGLLSTDTQYF. CDR3 sequence (DNA): TGTGCCTGGAGTCCGGGACTCCTAAGCACAGATACGCAGTATTTT.

This clonotype was recorded at least ten times. This chain uses TRBV6-1 with TRBJ1-2; D unresolved. The CDR3 extends over 14 amino acids. Germline CDR1 and CDR2: MNHNS and SASEGT. V lost 5 bases to trimming and J lost 8 bases, with 18 bases between them. CDR3 DNA: TGTGCCAGCAGTCCCCTAGATATAGCGCAAGGCTACACCTTC. It is translated as CASSPLDIAQGYTF.

This clonotype came up many times. This sequence joins TRBV3-1 and TRBJ2-1; TRBD2 agrees at 7 bases. The CDR3 is made up of 17 amino acids. J was trimmed by 1 base and V by 1 base; bases with no gene match: 7. Germline V lookup: CDR1 LGHDT, CDR2 YNNKEL (reference sequence). The CDR3 protein is CASSQASLALSYNEQFF. CDR3 in DNA: TGTGCCAGCAGCCAAGCGTCACTAGCGCTATCCTACAATGAGCAGTTCTTC.

This clonotype was observed at least ten times. The chain combines TRBV5-5 with TRBJ1-3, with 10 bases fitting TRBD1. The CDR3 spans 20 residues. The germline V gene has CDR1 SGHKS and CDR2 YYEKEE (reference sequence). After removal of 1 base from V and 1 base from J, the junction contained 14 bases not matched to a gene. CDR3 sequence: CASSLTPSTGGFWSGNTIYF. The CDR3 DNA is TGTGCCAGCAGCTTGACCCCCTCGACAGGGGGCTTTTGGTCTGGAAACACCATATATTTT.

The table lists this clonotype with a count of one. The chain is built from TRBV5-6 and TRBJ1-3; D is ambiguous. CDR1 and CDR2 from the germline V gene are SGHDT and YYEEEE. V lost 1 base, J lost 2 bases, and 4 bases lay in between. CDR3 size: 13 residues. CDR3 protein: CASSLKPGNTIYF. DNA for the CDR3: TGTGCCAGCAGCTTGAAGCCTGGAAACACCATATATTTT.

This clonotype was seen only a few times. This chain connects TRBV6-4 to TRBJ2-7; no clear D gene. Germline CDR1 reads MRHNA; CDR2 reads SNTAGT. V was pared by 2 bases and J by 1 base, with 6 bases between. The CDR3 contains 13 residues. CDR3 sequence reads: CASSDERSYEQYF. CDR3 sequence (DNA): TGTGCCAGCAGTGACGAGCGATCCTACGAGCAGTACTTC.